This T cell receptor beta chain is drawn from a study of blood T cell repertoires in COVID-19. The CDR3 contains 15 residues. V was clipped by 4 bases and J by 5 bases, with 16 bases between them. Germline assignment: CDR1 SGDLS and CDR2 YYNGEE. This clone was counted a single time. Repertoires were generated with immunoSEQ multiplex PCR, while TCRdb's copy carries only in-frame clones and drops some. The sample records 50,000 to 65,000 clones, approximately 84% being singletons. The TCR sequence derives from a human donor in a cohort sampled during active COVID-19. This chain links TRBV9 with TRBJ2-1; TRBD2 might be the D (5 bases). What was sequenced was peripheral blood. CDR3 nucleotide sequence: TGTGCCAGCAGCTCAGCGATTAGCGCCCACAATGAGCAGTTCTTC. Its protein is CASSSAISAHNEQFF.